This TCR beta chain was found in a study of CD8 T cells in Susac syndrome. This CDR3 is 13 amino acids long. Germline CDR1 and CDR2: DFQATT and SNEGSKA (reference sequence). V was clipped by 1 base and J by 5 bases; unmatched bases: 2. The RNA, about 0.5 to 1 ug, was put through reverse transcription using random hexamers. One entry per CDR3 protein results from TCRdb running MiXCR on the immunoSEQ multiplex PCR reads. In the table there are 200,000 to 250,000 distinct CDR3 sequences, 95% of which are singletons. This chain links TRBV20-1 with TRBJ2-3; 8 bases match TRBD2. What was sequenced was CD4+ T cells from PBMCs. The source is a human donor with multiple sclerosis. The chain's CDR3 is CSARGLALDTQYF. CDR3 in DNA: TGCAGTGCTAGAGGACTAGCGTTAGATACGCAGTATTTT.